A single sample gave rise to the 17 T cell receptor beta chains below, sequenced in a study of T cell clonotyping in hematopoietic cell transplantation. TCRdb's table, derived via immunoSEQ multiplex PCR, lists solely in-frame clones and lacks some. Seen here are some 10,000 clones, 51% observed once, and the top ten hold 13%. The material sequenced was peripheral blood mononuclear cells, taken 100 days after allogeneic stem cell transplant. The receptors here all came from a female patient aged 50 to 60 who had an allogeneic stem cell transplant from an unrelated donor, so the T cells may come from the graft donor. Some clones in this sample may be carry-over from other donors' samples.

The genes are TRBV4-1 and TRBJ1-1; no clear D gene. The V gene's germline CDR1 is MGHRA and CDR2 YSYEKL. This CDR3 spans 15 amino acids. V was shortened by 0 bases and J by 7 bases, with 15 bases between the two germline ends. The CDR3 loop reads CASSQDRGLEFEAFF. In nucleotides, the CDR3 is TGCGCCAGCAGCCAAGATCGAGGATTGGAGTTTGAAGCTTTCTTT.

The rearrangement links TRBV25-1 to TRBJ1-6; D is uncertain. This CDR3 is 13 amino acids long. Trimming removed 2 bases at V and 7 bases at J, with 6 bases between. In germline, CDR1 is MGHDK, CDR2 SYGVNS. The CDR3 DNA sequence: TGTGCCAGCAGTGAACTCGGGAATTCACCCCTCCACTTT. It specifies CASSELGNSPLHF.

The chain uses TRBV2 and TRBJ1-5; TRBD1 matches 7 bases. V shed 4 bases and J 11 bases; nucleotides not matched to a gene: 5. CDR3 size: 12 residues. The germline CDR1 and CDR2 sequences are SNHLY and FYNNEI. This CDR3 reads CASSGGTEAQHF. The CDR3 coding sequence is TGTGCCAGCAGTGGAGGGACAGAGGCCCAGCATTTT.

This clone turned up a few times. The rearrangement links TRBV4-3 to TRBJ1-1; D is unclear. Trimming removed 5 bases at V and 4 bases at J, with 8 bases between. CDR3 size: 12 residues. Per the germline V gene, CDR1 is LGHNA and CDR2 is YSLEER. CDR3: CASSTPGTEAFF. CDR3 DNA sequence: TGCGCCAGCAGCACCCCGGGCACTGAAGCTTTCTTT.

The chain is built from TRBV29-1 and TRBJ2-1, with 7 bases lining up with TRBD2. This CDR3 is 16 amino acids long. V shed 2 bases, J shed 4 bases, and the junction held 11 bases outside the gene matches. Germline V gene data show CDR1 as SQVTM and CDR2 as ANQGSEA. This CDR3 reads CSVEYGRGSGYNEQFF. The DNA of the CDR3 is TGCAGCGTTGAATACGGGCGGGGGTCGGGTTACAATGAGCAGTTCTTC.

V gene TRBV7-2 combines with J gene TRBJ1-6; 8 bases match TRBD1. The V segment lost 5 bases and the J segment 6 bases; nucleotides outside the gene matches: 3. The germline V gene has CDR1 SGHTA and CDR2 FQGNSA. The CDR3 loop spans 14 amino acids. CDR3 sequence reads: CASSKGQVNSPLHF. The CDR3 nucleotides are TGTGCCAGCAGCAAGGGACAGGTTAATTCACCCCTCCACTTT.

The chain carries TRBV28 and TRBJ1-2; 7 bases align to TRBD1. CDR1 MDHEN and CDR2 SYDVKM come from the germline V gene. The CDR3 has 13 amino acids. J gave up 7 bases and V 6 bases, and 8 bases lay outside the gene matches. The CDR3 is CASSMDRIGGYTF. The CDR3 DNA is TGTGCCAGCAGCATGGACAGGATAGGTGGCTACACCTTC.

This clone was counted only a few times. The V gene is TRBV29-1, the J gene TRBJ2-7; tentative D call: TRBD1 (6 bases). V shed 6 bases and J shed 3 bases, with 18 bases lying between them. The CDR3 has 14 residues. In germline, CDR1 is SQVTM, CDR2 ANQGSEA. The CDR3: CSVRKDRLHYEQYF. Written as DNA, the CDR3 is TGCAGCGTCCGTAAGGACAGACTTCACTACGAGCAGTACTTC.

CDR3 DNA sequence: TGTGCCCTACAGGGGGAACTTATCTATGGCTACACCTTC. Its protein is CALQGELIYGYTF. The chain links TRBV30 to TRBJ1-2, with 8 bases matching TRBD1. V lost 8 bases, J lost 4 bases, and 9 bases stayed unmatched. Germline CDR1 GTSNPN, CDR2 SVGIG (reference sequence). The CDR3 sequence is 13 residues long.

The CDR3 loop reads CASSRNSGANVLTF. In nucleotides, the CDR3 is TGTGCCAGCAGCCGCAACTCTGGGGCCAACGTCCTGACTTTC. This chain uses TRBV5-4 with TRBJ2-6; D is unresolved. The CDR3 covers 14 residues. The germline gives CDR1 SGHNT, CDR2 YYREEE (reference sequence). Deletions cut 4 bases from V and 0 bases from J, with 5 bases between.

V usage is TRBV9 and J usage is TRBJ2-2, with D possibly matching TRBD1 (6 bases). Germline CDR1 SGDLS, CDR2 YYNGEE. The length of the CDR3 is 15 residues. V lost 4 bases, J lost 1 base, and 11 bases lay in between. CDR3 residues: CASSSRQVNTGELFF. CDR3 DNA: TGTGCCAGCAGCTCCCGACAGGTGAACACCGGGGAGCTGTTTTTT.

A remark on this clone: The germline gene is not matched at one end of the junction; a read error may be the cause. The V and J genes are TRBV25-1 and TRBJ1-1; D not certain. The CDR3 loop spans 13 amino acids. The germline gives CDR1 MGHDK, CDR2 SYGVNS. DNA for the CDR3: TGTGTCAGCAGTGAAATTTCTTTACCTGAAGCTTTCTTT. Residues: CVSSEISLPEAFF.

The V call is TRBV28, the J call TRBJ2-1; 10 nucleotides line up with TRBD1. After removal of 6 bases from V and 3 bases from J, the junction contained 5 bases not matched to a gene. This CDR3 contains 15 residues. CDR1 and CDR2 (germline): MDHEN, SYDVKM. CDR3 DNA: TGTGCCAGCAGGACAGGGGGCACAAACTACAATGAGCAGTTCTTC. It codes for CASRTGGTNYNEQFF.

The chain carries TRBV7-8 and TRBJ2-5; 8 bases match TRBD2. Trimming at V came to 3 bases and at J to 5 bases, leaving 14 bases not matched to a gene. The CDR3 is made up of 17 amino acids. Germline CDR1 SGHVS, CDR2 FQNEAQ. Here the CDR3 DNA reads TGTGCCAGCAGCTTCCTCCCGGGGGGGCCGGGGGGGGAGACCCAGTACTTC. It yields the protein CASSFLPGGPGGETQYF.

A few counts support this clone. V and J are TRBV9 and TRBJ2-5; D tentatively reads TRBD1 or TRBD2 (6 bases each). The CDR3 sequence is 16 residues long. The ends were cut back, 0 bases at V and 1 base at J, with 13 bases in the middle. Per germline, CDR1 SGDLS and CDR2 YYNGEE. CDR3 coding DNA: TGTGCCAGCAGCGTAGGTAACGGGGGCGGCCAAGAGACCCAGTACTTC. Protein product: CASSVGNGGGQETQYF.

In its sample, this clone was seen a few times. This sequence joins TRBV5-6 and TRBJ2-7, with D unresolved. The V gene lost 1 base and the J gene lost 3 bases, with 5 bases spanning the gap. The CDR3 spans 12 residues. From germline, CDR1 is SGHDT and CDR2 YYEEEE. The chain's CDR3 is CASSLSNYEQYF. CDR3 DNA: TGTGCCAGCAGCTTGTCGAACTACGAGCAGTACTTC.

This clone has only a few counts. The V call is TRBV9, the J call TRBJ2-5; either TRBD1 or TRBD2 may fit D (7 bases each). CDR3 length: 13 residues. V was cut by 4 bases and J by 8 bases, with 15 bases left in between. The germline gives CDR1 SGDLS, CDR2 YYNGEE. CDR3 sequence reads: CASSPSRGGTQYF. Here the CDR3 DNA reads TGTGCCAGCAGCCCTTCCAGGGGGGGCACCCAGTACTTC.